This TCR delta chain comes out of a study of γδ T cells in repeated Plasmodium falciparum infection. Flow sorting of PBMC yielded separate Vgamma9/Vdelta2+ and Vdelta2-negative gammadelta T cell populations for bulk repertoire analysis. TCRdb reanalyzed the multiplex PCR reads using CATT. This table holds over 90,000 delta-chain clones, 0.8% to 1% found once. In this sample, this clone turned up a few times. TCRdb's protein, taken from a much larger clone, differs from this DNA's translation at residue 7, likely owing to a read error; the protein displayed comes from the DNA. Germline lookup yields CDR1 GEAIGNYY and CDR2 EKD. The CDR3 sequence is 15 residues long. V was shortened by 3 bases and J by 9 bases, with 22 bases between the two germline ends.

V usage is TRDV2 and J usage is TRDJ1; TRDD3 is a possible D gene (6 bases). This TCR was sampled from a pool of human donors (malaria-infected and uninfected, not separated). The specimen was gamma-delta T cells from blood. The CDR3 here is CACDPVSGDGGELIF. CDR3 DNA: TGTGCCTGTGACCCCGTAAGTGGGGATGGGGGCGAACTCATCTTT.